Shown below are 10 T cell receptor beta chains from a single sample sequenced in a study of identical twins' blood T cells. TCRdb re-called the 5' RACE reads with MiXCR, one entry per CDR3 protein. The sample records roughly 380,000 distinct CDR3 sequences, roughly 28% being singletons. Sample: PBMCs. The receptors come from a woman aged 18 to 55 in good health.

The table lists this clonotype with a few counts. This chain links TRBV29-1 with TRBJ2-3; D remains unclear. Germline V gene data show CDR1 as SQVTM and CDR2 as ANQGSEA. The V and J ends lost 7 bases and 3 bases respectively, with 5 bases between them. The CDR3 loop spans 10 amino acids. The CDR3 reads CSAGTDTQYF. The CDR3 region has the DNA TGCAGCGCAGGAACAGATACGCAGTATTTT.

In this sample, this clonotype turned up a few times. The chain uses TRBV5-1 and TRBJ2-7, with D perhaps TRBD2 (5 bases). Germline CDR1 reads SGHRS; CDR2 reads YFSETQ. Trimming took off 0 bases at V and 5 bases at J, with 12 bases between the two ends. The CDR3 has 14 amino acids. CDR3 in amino acids: CASSLVSAGNEQYF. In DNA, the CDR3 is TGCGCCAGCAGCTTGGTTAGCGCCGGAAACGAGCAGTACTTC.

This clonotype was counted a few times. CDR3 protein: CASSLGVSFDFPGELFF. The DNA of the CDR3 is TGTGCCAGCTCTTTGGGAGTTTCTTTCGATTTCCCCGGGGAGCTGTTTTTT. The chain couples TRBV13 to TRBJ2-2, with a possible D match to TRBD2 (5 bases). Trimming took 8 bases from V and 6 from J, leaving 25 bases between them. The CDR3 contains 17 residues. Germline CDR1 PRHDT, CDR2 FYEKMQ (reference sequence).

The chain uses TRBV10-3 and TRBJ2-3; 14 positions match TRBD2. The CDR3 totals 15 residues. The V gene's germline CDR1 is ENHRY and CDR2 SYGVKD. Trimming took 0 bases from V and 8 from J; bases not matched to a gene: 1. The CDR3 loop reads CAISESTSGGGTQYF. CDR3 sequence (DNA): TGTGCCATCAGTGAGTCGACTAGCGGGGGGGGTACGCAGTATTTT.

CDR3 nucleotides: TGCAGTGCTCTCTCGGGGGGGACCTACGAGCAGTACTTC. Amino acid sequence: CSALSGGTYEQYF. V is TRBV20-1 and J is TRBJ2-7, with 8 bases aligning to TRBD2. The CDR3 consists of 13 residues. Per germline, CDR1 DFQATT and CDR2 SNEGSKA (reference sequence). V lost 5 bases to trimming and J lost 2 bases; unmatched junction nucleotides: 5.

In its sample, this clonotype was seen many times. This chain links TRBV27 with TRBJ1-2; TRBD1 is a possible D gene (5 bases). The V end was cut by 4 bases, the J end by 6 bases, with 15 bases between. This CDR3 is built from 14 residues. Germline V gene sequence: CDR1 MNHEY, CDR2 SMNVEV (reference sequence). CDR3: CASSSIQGGNGYTF. The CDR3 nucleotides are TGTGCCAGCAGTTCCATCCAGGGAGGGAATGGCTACACCTTC.

This clonotype was picked up a small number of times. This rearrangement joins TRBV3-1 to TRBJ1-2; no clear D gene. This CDR3 is 14 amino acids long. The ends were cut back, 1 base at V and 5 bases at J, with 11 bases in the middle. Germline V lookup: CDR1 LGHDT, CDR2 YNNKEL (reference sequence). For the CDR3, the DNA is TGTGCCAGCAGCCAAGCCCTGGACGGTTATGGCTACACCTTC. Its protein product is CASSQALDGYGYTF. Based on the CDR3 plus reference TRBV3-1 and TRBJ1-2, the full variable domain is DTAVSQTPKYLVTQMGNDKSIKCEQNLGHDTMYWYKQDSKKFLKIMFSYNNKELIINETVPNRFSPKSPDKAHLNLHINSLELGDSAVYFCASSQALDGYGYTFGSGTRLTVV.

This clonotype showed up just a few times. One base away lies a much larger clone, so this may be a sequencing read error. The V gene is TRBV20-1, the J gene TRBJ1-4; D is uncertain. This CDR3 is built from 14 residues. Germline lookup yields CDR1 DFQATT and CDR2 SNEGSKA (reference sequence). V was shortened by 3 bases and J by 8 bases, with 16 bases between the two germline ends. CDR3 amino acids: CSARWAEGGEKLFF. The CDR3 DNA reads TGCAGTGCTAGGTGGGCAGAGGGAGGAGAAAAACTGTTTTTT.

The rearrangement links TRBV5-1 to TRBJ2-2; the match to TRBD1 covers 8 bases. This CDR3 has 15 amino acids. In germline, CDR1 is SGHRS, CDR2 YFSETQ. V lost 7 bases and J lost 1; bases outside the gene matches: 6. CDR3 protein: CASRLGTGNTGELFF. The CDR3 coding sequence is TGCGCCAGCCGACTCGGGACAGGGAACACCGGGGAGCTGTTTTTT.

Comments on this clonotype: A much larger clonotype is one base distant, so this may be a read error. The V gene is TRBV20-1, the J gene TRBJ1-2, with D unclear. This CDR3 region has 15 residues. Germline CDR1 DFQATT, CDR2 SNEGSKA (reference sequence). This CDR3 reads CSTRPIDHSNYGYTF. CDR3 in DNA: TGCAGTACTAGACCTATCGATCACAGCAACTATGGCTACACCTTC.